Listed below are T cell receptor beta chains from one sample, sequenced in a study of T cells in Graves' hyperthyroidism and ophthalmopathy. TCRdb itself ran the multiplex PCR reads through MiXCR, one entry per CDR3 protein. The repertoire consists of around 450,000 distinct CDR3 sequences, with around 14% occurring once and the leading ten covering 7.5% to 9%. Specimen: blood. The receptor source for this set is a woman aged 18-29 years with Graves' hyperthyroidism. CDR3s include the opening cysteine and the closing phenylalanine or tryptophan. The D gene is left open where the match is weak. Clone size, where shown, is once, few, many, or a class for clones that have expanded.

d_gene: NA; v_gene: TRBV5-1; j_gene: TRBJ2-2; abundance: many; CDR3nt: TGCGCCAGCAGCAAAAACACCGGGGAGCTGTTTTTT; CDR3aa: CASSKNTGELFF
d_gene: TRBD2; v_gene: TRBV25-1; j_gene: TRBJ2-4; abundance: few; CDR3nt: TGTGCCAGTGGGAGGGGAGACATTCAGTACTTC; CDR3aa: CASGRGDIQYF
d_gene: NA; v_gene: TRBV4-1; j_gene: TRBJ1-6; abundance: many; CDR3nt: TGCGCCAGTGCCAATGCAGGGGTAAGACCCCTCCACTTT; CDR3aa: CASANAGVRPLHF
d_gene: NA; v_gene: TRBV11-2; j_gene: TRBJ1-2; abundance: many; CDR3nt: TGTGCCAGCAGCCACGCGCAGGGACGGTATGGCTACACCTTC; CDR3aa: CASSHAQGRYGYTF
d_gene: TRBD1; v_gene: TRBV24-1; j_gene: TRBJ2-1; abundance: NA; CDR3nt: TGTGCCACCAGTGATCCCACGGCAGGGGGCTACAATGAGCAGTTCTTC; CDR3aa: CATSDPTAGGYNEQFF
d_gene: TRBD1; v_gene: TRBV20-1; j_gene: TRBJ1-1; abundance: NA; CDR3nt: TGCAGTGCTCTGGACAGGGGAAGAGGGGACACTGAAGCTTTCTTT; CDR3aa: CSALDRGRGDTEAFF
d_gene: NA; v_gene: TRBV4-2; j_gene: TRBJ2-1; abundance: NA; CDR3nt: TGTGCCAGCAGCCGCCCATTAGGTTGGGGTGAGCAGTTCTTC; CDR3aa: CASSRPLGWGEQFF
d_gene: NA; v_gene: TRBV4-1; j_gene: TRBJ2-7; abundance: NA; CDR3nt: TGCGCCAGCAGCCCGATTTACAGGGCGAACGAGCAGTACTTC; CDR3aa: CASSPIYRANEQYF
d_gene: NA; v_gene: TRBV29-1; j_gene: TRBJ1-1; abundance: many; CDR3nt: TGCAGCGTTGAAGGGTGGCGTCGGGAAACGGGAGGTGATGAAGCTTTCTTT; CDR3aa: CSVEGWRRETGGDEAFF
d_gene: TRBD1; v_gene: TRBV5-8; j_gene: TRBJ1-2; abundance: many; CDR3nt: TGTGCCAGCAGCTCAACCGAGGACAGGGGTTTCTATGGCTACACCTTC; CDR3aa: CASSSTEDRGFYGYTF
d_gene: TRBD2; v_gene: TRBV6-2/TRBV6-3; j_gene: TRBJ2-7; abundance: many; CDR3nt: TGTGCCAGCAGTTACGGGCTGGCAGGGGGGACCTTTATGACTAGCGGGGGTTTCTACGAGCAGTACTTC; CDR3aa: CASSYGLAGGTFMTSGGFYEQYF